The sequence of this T cell receptor (beta chain) was determined in a study of CD8 T cells in ankylosing spondylitis. General study results and limits: Both synovial fluid and blood in reactive arthritis had previously been reported to carry some motif variants. Significantly higher representation of disease-linked clones was reported for matched ankylosing spondylitis synovial fluid. What seemed typical of ankylosing spondylitis blood was a TCR beta motif built from roughly eight highly homologous variants. Disease-linked clones were found to be CD8+ and relatively rare in peripheral blood.

CDR1 and CDR2 (germline): DFQATT, SNEGSKA (reference sequence). The CDR3 has 14 residues. Trimming removed 3 bases from V and 4 bases from J, with 15 bases in between. It was by quantitative 5'-RACE with molecular barcodes that TCR beta libraries were made. TCRdb called the 5' RACE reads again in MiXCR, with one record for every CDR3 protein. The data show fewer than 550,000 distinct CDR3 sequences, 5.3% seen once. This clonotype appeared many times. Antigen specificity is unknown. The sequencing input was blood, either unsorted or a sorted T cell fraction (not recorded which). The chain employs TRBV20-1 and TRBJ1-1, with D uncertain. The receptor was isolated from a male donor with ankylosing spondylitis. The CDR3 here is CSASPNQRGTEAFF. CDR3 coding DNA: TGCAGTGCTAGCCCGAACCAAAGAGGCACTGAAGCTTTCTTT.